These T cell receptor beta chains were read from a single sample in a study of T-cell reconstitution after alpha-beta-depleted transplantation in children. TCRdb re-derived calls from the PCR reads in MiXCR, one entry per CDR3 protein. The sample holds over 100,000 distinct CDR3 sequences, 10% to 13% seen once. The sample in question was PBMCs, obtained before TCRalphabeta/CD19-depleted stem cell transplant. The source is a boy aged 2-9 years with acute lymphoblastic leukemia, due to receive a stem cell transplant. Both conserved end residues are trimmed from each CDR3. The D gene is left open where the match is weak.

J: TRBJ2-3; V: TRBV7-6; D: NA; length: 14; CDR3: ASSLSLQSLSDTHY
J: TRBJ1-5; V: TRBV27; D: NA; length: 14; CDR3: ASSQTGSYSNQPQH
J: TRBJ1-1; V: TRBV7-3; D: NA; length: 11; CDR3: ASSGGRNTEAF
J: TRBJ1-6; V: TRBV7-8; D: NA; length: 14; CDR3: ASSLRRGPANSPLH
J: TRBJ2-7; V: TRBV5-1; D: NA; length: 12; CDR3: ASRSLSGHYEQY
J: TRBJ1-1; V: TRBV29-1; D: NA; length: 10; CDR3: SASDGNTEAF
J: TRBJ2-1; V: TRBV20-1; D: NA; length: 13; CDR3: SARLWSLPYNEQF
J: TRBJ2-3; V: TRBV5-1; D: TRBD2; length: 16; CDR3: ASTALGGRGASTDTQY
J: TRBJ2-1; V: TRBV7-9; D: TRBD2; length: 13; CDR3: ASSPTSGYHNEQF
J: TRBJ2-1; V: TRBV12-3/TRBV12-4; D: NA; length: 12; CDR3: ASSLIGLSNEQF
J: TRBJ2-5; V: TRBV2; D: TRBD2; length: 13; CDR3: ASRTGTTVGETQY
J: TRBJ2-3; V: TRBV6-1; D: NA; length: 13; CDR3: ASSEEDRPSDTQY
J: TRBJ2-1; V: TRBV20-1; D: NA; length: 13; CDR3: SAAKGAEVYNEQF
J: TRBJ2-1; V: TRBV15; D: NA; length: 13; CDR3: ATSRDRSSYNEQF
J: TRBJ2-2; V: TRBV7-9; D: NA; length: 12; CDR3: ASSFQLGTGELF
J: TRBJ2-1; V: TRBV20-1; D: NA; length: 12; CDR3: SVSRSSSYNEQF
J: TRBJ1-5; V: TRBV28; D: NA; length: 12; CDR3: ASTSTRRNQPQH
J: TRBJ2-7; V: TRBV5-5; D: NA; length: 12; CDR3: ASSLAATNYEQY
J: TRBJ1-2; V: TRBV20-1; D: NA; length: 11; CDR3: SAPVGSPYGYT
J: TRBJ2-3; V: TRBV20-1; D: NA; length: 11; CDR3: SASQRVGDTQY
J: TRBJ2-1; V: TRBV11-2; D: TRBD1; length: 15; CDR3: ASSLDFWGQGLNEQF
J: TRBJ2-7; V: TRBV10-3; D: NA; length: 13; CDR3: AISDGGNPVYEQY
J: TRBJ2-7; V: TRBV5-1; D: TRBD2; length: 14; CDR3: ASSLAGASGSYEQY
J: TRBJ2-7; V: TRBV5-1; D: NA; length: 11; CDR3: ASSLDGRYEQY
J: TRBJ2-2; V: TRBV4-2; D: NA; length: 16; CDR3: ASSQSLGRGANTGELF
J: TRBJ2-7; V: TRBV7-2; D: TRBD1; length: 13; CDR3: ASSLAAGQGGEQY
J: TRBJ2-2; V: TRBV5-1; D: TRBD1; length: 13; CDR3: ASSRDRGLPGELF
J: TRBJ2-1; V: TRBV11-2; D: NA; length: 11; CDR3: ASSFRDLDEQF
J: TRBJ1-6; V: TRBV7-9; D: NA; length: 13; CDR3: ASSYDGQLNSPLH
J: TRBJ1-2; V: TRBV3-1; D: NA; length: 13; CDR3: ASSQEVGVRHGYT
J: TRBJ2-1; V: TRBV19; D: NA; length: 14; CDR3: ASIAPGGVSYNEQF
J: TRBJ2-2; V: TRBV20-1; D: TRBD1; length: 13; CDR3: SARGDRRKGGELF
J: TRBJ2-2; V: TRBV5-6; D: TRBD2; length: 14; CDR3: ASTLAGGLNTGELF
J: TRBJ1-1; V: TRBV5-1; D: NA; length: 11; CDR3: ASSLAEAAEAF
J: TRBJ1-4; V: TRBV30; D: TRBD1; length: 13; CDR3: AWSVRTGSAGKLF
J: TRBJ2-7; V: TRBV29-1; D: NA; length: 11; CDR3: SVMTVSSYEQY
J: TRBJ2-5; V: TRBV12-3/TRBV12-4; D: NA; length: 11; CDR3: ASSTGGLKTQY
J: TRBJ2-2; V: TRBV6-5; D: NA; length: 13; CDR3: ASSSLGTYTGELF
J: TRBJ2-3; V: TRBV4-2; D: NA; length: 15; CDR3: ASSLYVDYLGTDTQY
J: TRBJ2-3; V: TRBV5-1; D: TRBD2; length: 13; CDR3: ASWRLAGVADTQY
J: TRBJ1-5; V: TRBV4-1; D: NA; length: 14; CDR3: ASSSFWGDTNQPQH
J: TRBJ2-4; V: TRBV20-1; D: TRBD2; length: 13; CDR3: SAQPGSGSQNIQY
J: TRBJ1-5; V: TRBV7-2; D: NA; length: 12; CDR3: ASSLEGSLGPQH
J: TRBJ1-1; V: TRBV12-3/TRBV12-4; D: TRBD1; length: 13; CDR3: ASSPPGQWNTEAF
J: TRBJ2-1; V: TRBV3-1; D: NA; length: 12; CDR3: ASSQSRGHGEQF
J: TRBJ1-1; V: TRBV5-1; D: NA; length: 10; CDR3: ASSSPTAEAF
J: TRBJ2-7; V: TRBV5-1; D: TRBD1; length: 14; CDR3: ASSLAAGQGMGEQY
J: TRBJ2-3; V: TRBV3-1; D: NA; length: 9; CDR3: ASRAHDTQY
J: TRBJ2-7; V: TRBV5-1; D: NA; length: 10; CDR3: ASQKSGREQY
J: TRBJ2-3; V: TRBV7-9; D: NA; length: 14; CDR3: ASSKGPRLSTDTQY
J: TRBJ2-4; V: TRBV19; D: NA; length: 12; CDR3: ASSIKGPPNIQY
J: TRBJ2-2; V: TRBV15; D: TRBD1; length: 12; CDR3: ATTRDRGSGELF
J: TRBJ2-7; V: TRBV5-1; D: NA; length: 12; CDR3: ASSLGSGLHEQY
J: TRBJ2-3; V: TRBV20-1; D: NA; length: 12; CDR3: SARRQVTLDTQY
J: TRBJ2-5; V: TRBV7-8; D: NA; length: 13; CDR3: ASSLGGGIQETQY
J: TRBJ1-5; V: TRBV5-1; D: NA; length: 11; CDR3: ASSLGVDQPQH